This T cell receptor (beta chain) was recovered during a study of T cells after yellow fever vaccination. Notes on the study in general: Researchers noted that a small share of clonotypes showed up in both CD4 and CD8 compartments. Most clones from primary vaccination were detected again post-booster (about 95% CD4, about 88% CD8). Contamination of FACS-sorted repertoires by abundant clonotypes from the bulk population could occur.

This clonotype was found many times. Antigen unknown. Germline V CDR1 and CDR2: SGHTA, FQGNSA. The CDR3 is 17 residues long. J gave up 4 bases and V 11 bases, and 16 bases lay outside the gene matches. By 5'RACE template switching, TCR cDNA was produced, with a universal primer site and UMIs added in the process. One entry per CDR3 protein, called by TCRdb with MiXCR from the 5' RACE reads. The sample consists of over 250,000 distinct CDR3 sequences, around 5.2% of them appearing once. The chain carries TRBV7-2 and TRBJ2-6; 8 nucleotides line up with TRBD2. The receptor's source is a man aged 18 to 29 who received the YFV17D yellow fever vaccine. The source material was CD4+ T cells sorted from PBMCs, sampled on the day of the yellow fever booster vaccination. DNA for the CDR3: TGTGCCGCGGGGGGACAAACCAGACTTAGGGGGGCCAACGTCCTGACTTTC. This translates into CAAGGQTRLRGANVLTF.